This T cell receptor beta chain was documented in a study of OX40 agonist ivuxolimab in advanced cancers. The CDR3 has 12 residues. Germline V gene data show CDR1 as GTSNPN and CDR2 as SVGIG (reference sequence). Trimming left V 2 bases short and J 1 base short, with 6 bases between. TCRdb keeps only in-frame clones here, not all; method: immunoSEQ multiplex PCR. The data show roughly 53,000 clones, approximately 80% seen once. This clone has only a few counts. The sample holds other DNA sequences that translate to the same CDR3. This chain joins TRBV30 and TRBJ2-7, with D hard to call. The starting material was CD4+ or CD8+ T cells sorted from blood, obtained in a trial of the OX40 agonist ivuxolimab. The TCR originated in an adult with an advanced solid tumor such as melanoma, head and neck, liver or kidney cancer. The chain's CDR3 is CAWSPSSYEQYF. The CDR3 DNA reads as TGTGCCTGGAGTCCCTCGTCCTACGAGCAGTACTTC. Looking up the rest from reference TRBV30 and TRBJ2-7 gives the full variable domain: SQTIHQWPATLVQPVGSPLSLECTVEGTSNPNLYWYRQAAGRGLQLLFYSVGIGQISSEVPQNLSASRPQDRQFILSSKKLLLSDSGFYLCAWSPSSYEQYFGPGTRLTVT.